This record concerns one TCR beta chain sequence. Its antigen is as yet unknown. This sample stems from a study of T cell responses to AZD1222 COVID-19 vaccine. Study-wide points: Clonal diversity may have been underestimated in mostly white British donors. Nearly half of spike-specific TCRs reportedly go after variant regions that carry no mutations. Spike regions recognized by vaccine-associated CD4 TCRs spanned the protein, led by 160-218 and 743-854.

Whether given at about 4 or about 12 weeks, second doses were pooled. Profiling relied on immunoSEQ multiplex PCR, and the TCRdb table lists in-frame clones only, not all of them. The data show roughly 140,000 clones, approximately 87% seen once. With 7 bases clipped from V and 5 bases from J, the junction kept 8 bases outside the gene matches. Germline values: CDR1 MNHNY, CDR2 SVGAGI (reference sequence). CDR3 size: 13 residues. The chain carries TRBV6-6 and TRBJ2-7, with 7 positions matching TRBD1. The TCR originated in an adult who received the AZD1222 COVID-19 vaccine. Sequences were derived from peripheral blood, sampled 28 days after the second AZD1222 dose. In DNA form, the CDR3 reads TGTGCCAGCAAACAGACAGGGACCCACGAGCAGTACTTC. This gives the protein CASKQTGTHEQYF.